This TCR beta chain was captured by sequencing in a study of T cell changes during pregnancy in multiple sclerosis. The data were produced by immunoSEQ multiplex PCR, yet TCRdb's version contains in-frame clones alone and is incomplete. Of approximately 97,000 clones in the sample, roughly 91% are singletons; the top ten hold less than 2%. The CDR3 consists of 15 residues. CDR1 is KGHSH and CDR2 is LQKENI in the germline V gene. Trimming took 3 bases from V and 6 from J; bases not matched to a gene: 6. The receptor's source is a female donor in good health, enrolled as a control in a pregnancy study. The sequencing here drew on peripheral blood, taken after pregnancy. The chain uses TRBV18 and TRBJ2-2, with 8 bases matching TRBD1. CDR3 amino acids: CASSPLPDRAGELFF. The CDR3 DNA sequence: TGTGCCAGCTCACCCCTCCCGGACAGGGCCGGGGAGCTGTTTTTT. The whole variable domain, remainder taken from reference TRBV18 and TRBJ2-2, is NAGVMQNPRHLVRRRGQEARLRCSPMKGHSHVYWYRQLPEEGLKFMVYLQKENIIDESGMPKERFSAEFPKEGPSILRIQQVVRGDSAAYFCASSPLPDRAGELFFGEGSRLTVL.